In this sample, the clone carrying this TCR beta chain turned up once. At one of its ends the junction is not consistent with the germline gene, which may arise from a read error. The data derive from a study of molecular identifiers for immune sequencing clone quantification. This CDR3 region has 15 residues. CDR1 and CDR2 (germline): MNHEY, SVGAGI. From the PCR reads, TCRdb called clonotypes with MiXCR, one entry per CDR3 protein. The sample carries more than 250,000 distinct CDR3 sequences, over 20% recorded once. The receptor comes from a human donor in good health. Some libraries in this study had Jurkat cell RNA spiked in. Sequencing used naive CD8+ T cells from blood, with Jurkat cell RNA spiked in. Subset noted: FACS-sorted CD8+CD4-CCR7+CD45RA+ naive T cells. The chain has TRBV6-5 and TRBJ2-2; possibly TRBD2 for D (5 bases). Written as DNA, the CDR3 is TGTGCCAGCAGTTACTCGTATGGCGACACCGGGGAGCTGTTCTTT. This codes for CASSYSYGDTGELFF.